Listed below are T cell receptor beta chains from one sample, sequenced in a study of shared clonotypes between healthy human individuals. Clones were read by immunoSEQ multiplex PCR, and TCRdb kept only the in-frame ones, dropping some. The sample contains 850,000 to 1,100,000 clones, 60% to 80% of which appear only once. The material sequenced was memory CD4+ T cells from PBMCs. These receptors came from a man aged 18 to 29 in good health. Some clones in this sample may be carry-over from other donors' samples. Both conserved end residues are part of each CDR3.

j_call v_call cdr3_aa
TRBJ2-2 TRBV12-5 CASGLTEPNTGELFF
TRBJ1-1 TRBV5-4 CASSLESGALGTEAFF
TRBJ1-4 TRBV18 CASSPPGWEKLFF
TRBJ1-4 TRBV15 CATSARLGPGSEKLFF
TRBJ1-1 TRBV30 CAWSGWGINTEAFF
TRBJ1-1 TRBV7-2 CASSLISASGAFF
TRBJ2-5 TRBV5-1 CASSPAATLGETQYF
TRBJ1-6 TRBV25-1 CASSEQGIGIGSPLHF
TRBJ1-5 TRBV29-1 CSVAGSNQPQHF
TRBJ2-1 TRBV6-5 CASSPDRSSYNEQFF
TRBJ2-7 TRBV7-9 CASSLAVFRATNRPYEQYF
TRBJ2-6 TRBV7-3 CASSLGQARVLTF
TRBJ1-1 TRBV30 CAWSAGADTEAFF
TRBJ2-1 TRBV2 CASRSGSNEQFF
TRBJ2-1 TRBV7-3 CASSLIGTSGRTYSEQFF
TRBJ2-1 TRBV6-1 CASRRDRGEWNEQFF
TRBJ2-7 TRBV7-3 CQQGRWGLATYEQYF
TRBJ2-1 TRBV5-4 CASSFVLKNNEQFF
TRBJ2-1 TRBV7-2 CASSLEGLAALNEQFF
TRBJ1-5 TRBV27 CASNRQTYQPQHF